This is a list of T cell receptor beta chains from one sample in a study of blood T cell repertoires in COVID-19. Some clones are missing from TCRdb's copy, which holds only in-frame ones; the method was immunoSEQ multiplex PCR. The repertoire holds some 90,000 clones, with roughly nine tenths as singletons. The sequencing sample was made of peripheral blood. These receptors were obtained from a man between 45 and 60 years old with acute or convalescent COVID-19. Each CDR3 is given with its conserved first and last residue. D genes are given only for firm matches. Not every row has a clone size; where given, it reads once, few, many or a size class.

CASSIVRGGSNEQFF,TGTGCCAGTAGTATAGTCCGGGGGGGTAGCAATGAGCAGTTCTTC,once,TRBV19,TRBJ2-1,TRBD2
CASSLSQFISINEQFF,TGTGCCAGCAGCTTGTCTCAGTTTATATCCATCAATGAGCAGTTCTTC,.,TRBV5-6,TRBJ2-1,.
CASSPAGGNTIYF,TGTGCCAGCAGCCCTGCGGGGGGAAACACCATATATTTT,.,TRBV3-1/TRBV3-2,TRBJ1-3,.
CASSPGQGTDTQYF,TGTGCCAGCTCTCCGGGACAGGGCACAGATACGCAGTATTTT,.,TRBV18,TRBJ2-3,TRBD1
CASSPWGQGNTEAFF,TGCGCCAGCAGCCCCTGGGGACAGGGGAACACTGAAGCTTTCTTT,.,TRBV5-1,TRBJ1-1,TRBD1
CASSEGGRAPTQETQYF,TGTGCCAGCAGTGAAGGGGGCCGGGCCCCTACCCAAGAGACCCAGTACTTC,.,TRBV2,TRBJ2-5,.
CSASRGGGYTF,TGCAGTGCTTCCCGAGGAGGTGGCTACACCTTC,.,TRBV20-1,TRBJ1-2,.
CASSVASRARSYGYTF,TGTGCCAGCAGCGTAGCTTCGAGGGCACGCTCTTATGGCTACACCTTC,.,TRBV9,TRBJ1-2,.
CASRPGVSTDTQYF,TGCGCCAGCAGGCCAGGGGTGTCCACAGATACGCAGTATTTT,.,TRBV5-1,TRBJ2-3,.
CASSLEGASNYGYTF,TGTGCCAGCAGCTTAGAAGGGGCCTCTAACTATGGCTACACCTTC,few,TRBV11-2,TRBJ1-2,.
CASRADRVSDIQYF,TGCGCCAGCAGAGCCGACAGGGTTAGTGACATTCAGTACTTC,.,TRBV5-1,TRBJ2-4,TRBD1
CASMGTDISYNSPLHF,TGTGCCAGTATGGGGACAGACATTAGTTATAATTCACCCCTCCACTTT,.,TRBV19,TRBJ1-6,TRBD1
CASSQDRGVGGYTF,TGTGCCAGCAGCCAAGATCGGGGGGTCGGTGGCTACACCTTC,once,TRBV3-1/TRBV3-2,TRBJ1-2,.
CASSDSYSRGEQFF,TGCGCCAGCAGCGACAGTTACAGTCGGGGGGAGCAGTTCTTC,.,TRBV5-1,TRBJ2-1,.
CASSLALGQSTDTQYF,TGCGCCAGCAGCTTGGCGCTGGGACAGAGCACAGATACGCAGTATTTT,.,TRBV5-1,TRBJ2-3,TRBD1
CATSDGQGAIYGYTF,TGTGCCACCAGTGATGGACAGGGGGCCATCTATGGCTACACCTTC,.,TRBV24-1,TRBJ1-2,TRBD1
CASSPPDRAYGYTF,TGTGCCAGCAGTCCACCGGACAGGGCGTATGGCTACACCTTC,.,TRBV28,TRBJ1-2,TRBD1
CASSLVVETQYF,TGTGCCAGCAGTTTAGTAGTGGAGACCCAGTACTTC,.,TRBV12-3/TRBV12-4,TRBJ2-5,.
CASDYNEKLFF,TGTGCCAGTGACTATAATGAAAAACTGTTTTTT,.,TRBV7-9,TRBJ1-4,.
CSVNGQGVTNEQFF,TGCAGCGTTAATGGACAGGGGGTGACTAATGAGCAGTTCTTC,.,TRBV29-1,TRBJ2-1,TRBD1
CASSPPGQVSNQPQHF,TGTGCCAGCTCACCACCGGGTCAGGTTAGCAATCAGCCCCAGCATTTT,.,TRBV18,TRBJ1-5,.
CASSFLGGLGDTQYF,TGTGCCAGCAGCTTCCTGGGGGGGTTGGGCGATACGCAGTATTTT,.,TRBV9,TRBJ2-3,TRBD2
CASSEDGQGGQPQHF,TGTGCCAGCAGTGAAGATGGACAGGGTGGGCAGCCCCAGCATTTT,.,TRBV6-1,TRBJ1-5,TRBD1
CASSNPRDRDYGYTF,TGCGCCAGCAGTAACCCCCGGGACAGGGACTATGGCTACACCTTC,.,TRBV10-1,TRBJ1-2,TRBD1
CASSPLGLARTNPQETQYF,TGTGCCAGCAGCCCACTGGGACTAGCGCGAACAAATCCCCAAGAGACCCAGTACTTC,.,TRBV7-8,TRBJ2-5,TRBD2
CASSSAGTTSNQPQHF,TGTGCCAGCAGCTCTGCCGGGACAACCAGCAATCAGCCCCAGCATTTT,.,TRBV5-5,TRBJ1-5,.